Included here is one TCR beta chain sequence, with context. This entry comes from a study of blood T cell repertoires in COVID-19. Study-level background: Sites across the United States, Italy and Spain contributed samples from acute and convalescent COVID-19. From T cells, B-cell-depleted T cells, or PBMCs came the material, which was cDNA or gDNA.

Germline CDR1 reads MNHEY; CDR2 reads SVGAGI. Between the trimmed V and J ends, which lost 5 bases and 0 bases, there was a span of 11 bases. This CDR3 contains 15 residues. Sequencing was performed with immunoSEQ multiplex PCR; in TCRdb, only in-frame clones are kept and a portion is missing. The profile shows about 98,000 clones, approximately 79% of them singletons. This chain joins TRBV6-5 and TRBJ2-1, with TRBD2 as a possible D gene (5 bases). Material: peripheral blood. The sequence was obtained from a man between 65 and 80 years old with active or convalescent COVID-19. The CDR3 region is CASSHGDSSYNEQFF. The CDR3 nucleotides read TGTGCCAGCAGTCACGGGGATAGCTCCTACAATGAGCAGTTCTTC.